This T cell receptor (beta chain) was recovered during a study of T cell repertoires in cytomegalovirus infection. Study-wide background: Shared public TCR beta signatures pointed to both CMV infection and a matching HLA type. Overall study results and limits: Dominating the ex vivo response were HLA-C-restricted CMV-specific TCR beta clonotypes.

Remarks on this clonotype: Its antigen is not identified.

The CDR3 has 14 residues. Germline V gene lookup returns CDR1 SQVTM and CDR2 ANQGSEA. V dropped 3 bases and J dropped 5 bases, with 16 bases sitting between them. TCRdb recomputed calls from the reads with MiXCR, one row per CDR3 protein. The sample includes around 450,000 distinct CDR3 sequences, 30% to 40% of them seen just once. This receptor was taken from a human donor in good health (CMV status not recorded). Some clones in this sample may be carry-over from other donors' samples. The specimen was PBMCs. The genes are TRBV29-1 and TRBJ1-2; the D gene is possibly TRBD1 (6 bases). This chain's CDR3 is CSVDGGPGIYGYTF. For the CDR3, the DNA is TGCAGCGTTGACGGGGGCCCTGGGATATATGGCTACACCTTC.